The clone carrying this T cell receptor beta chain was seen ten or more times. Its antigen is unknown. The germline CDR1 and CDR2 sequences are SGHTA and FQGTGA. The CDR3 contains 16 residues. Trimming at V came to 1 base and at J to 8 bases, leaving 7 bases not matched to a gene. The sample belongs to a study of T cells in Graves' hyperthyroidism and ophthalmopathy. For the study at large: Sampling of peripheral blood happened at initial diagnosis, prior to any treatment.

Points from the study as a whole: A model of 13 V-J pairs discriminated ophthalmopathy from stable hyperthyroidism.

Using RNA transcripts as the source, TCR beta CDR3 regions were amplified. First-round RT-PCR targeting the TCR CDR3 was performed with the HTBI primer set. TCRdb ran MiXCR on the multiplex PCR reads and lists one entry per CDR3 protein. This repertoire shows approximately 690,000 distinct CDR3 sequences, around 13% found once; its top ten account for around 13%. This receptor was obtained from a woman aged 45-65 years with Graves' ophthalmopathy. The chain is built from TRBV7-3 and TRBJ2-1; 11 nucleotides agree with TRBD2. The source material was blood. Written as DNA, the CDR3 is TGTGCCAGCAGCTTAATTGAGACTAGCGGGATCCATGAGCAGTTCTTC. This gives the protein CASSLIETSGIHEQFF.